The present TCR beta chain was sequenced within a study of control samples from healthy donors and cancer patients. The data were produced by immunoSEQ multiplex PCR, yet TCRdb's version contains in-frame clones alone and is incomplete. The repertoire holds 35,000 to 45,000 clones, with over 80% as singletons. Trimming took 1 base from V and 3 from J, leaving 21 bases between them. This CDR3 comprises 18 residues. Germline CDR1 is SEHNR and CDR2 is FQNEAQ (reference sequence). This chain links TRBV7-9 with TRBJ1-2; D uncertain. The sequence derives from a man between 60 and 70 years old in good health. The specimen sequenced was blood. CDR3 bases: TGTGCCAGCAGCTTAGTTCGGATTTTGCAAACCCTCTACTATGGCTACACCTTC. This translates into CASSLVRILQTLYYGYTF. Looking up the rest from reference TRBV7-9 and TRBJ1-2 gives the full variable domain: DTGVSQNPRHKITKRGQNVTFRCDPISEHNRLYWYRQTLGQGPEFLTYFQNEAQLEKSRLLSDRFSAERPKGSFSTLEIQRTEQGDSAMYLCASSLVRILQTLYYGYTFGSGTRLTVV.